The clone carrying this TCR beta chain came up once. The source of the sample is a study of blood T cell repertoires in COVID-19. About the research overall: PBMCs, B-cell-depleted T cells, or T cells provided the cDNA or gDNA that made up the material.

Original handling: Estimated nucleated cell counts came from reference gene primer amplification. The data were produced by immunoSEQ multiplex PCR, yet TCRdb's version contains in-frame clones alone and is incomplete. Clone size and V and J calls were adopted from that table, with D and trimming inferred from the DNA. The sample yields approximately 130,000 clones, about 77% seen once. This CDR3 region has 17 residues. Germline lookup yields CDR1 KGHSH and CDR2 LQKENI. The V segment lost 0 bases and the J segment 3 bases; nucleotides outside the gene matches: 9. This receptor was taken from an elderly man with acute or convalescent COVID-19. J is TRBJ2-7 and V is TRBV18; 9 bases line up with TRBD1. Sample: peripheral blood. CDR3 DNA: TGTGCCAGCTCACCACCCGGGACAGGGCTTAGTAGCTACGAGCAGTACTTC. Translated: CASSPPGTGLSSYEQYF.